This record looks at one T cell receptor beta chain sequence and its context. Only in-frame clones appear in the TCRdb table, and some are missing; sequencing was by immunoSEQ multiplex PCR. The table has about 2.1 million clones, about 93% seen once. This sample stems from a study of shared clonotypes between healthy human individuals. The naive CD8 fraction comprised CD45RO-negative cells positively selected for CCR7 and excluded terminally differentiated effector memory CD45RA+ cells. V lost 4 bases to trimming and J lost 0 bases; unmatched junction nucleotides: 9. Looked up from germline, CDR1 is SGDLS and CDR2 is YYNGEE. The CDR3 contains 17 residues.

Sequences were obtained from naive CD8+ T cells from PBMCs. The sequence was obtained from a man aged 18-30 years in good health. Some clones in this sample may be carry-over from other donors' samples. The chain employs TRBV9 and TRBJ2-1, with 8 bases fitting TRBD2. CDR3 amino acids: CASSIFYSGNSYNEQFF. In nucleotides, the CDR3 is TGTGCCAGCAGCATCTTCTATAGCGGGAACTCCTACAATGAGCAGTTCTTC.